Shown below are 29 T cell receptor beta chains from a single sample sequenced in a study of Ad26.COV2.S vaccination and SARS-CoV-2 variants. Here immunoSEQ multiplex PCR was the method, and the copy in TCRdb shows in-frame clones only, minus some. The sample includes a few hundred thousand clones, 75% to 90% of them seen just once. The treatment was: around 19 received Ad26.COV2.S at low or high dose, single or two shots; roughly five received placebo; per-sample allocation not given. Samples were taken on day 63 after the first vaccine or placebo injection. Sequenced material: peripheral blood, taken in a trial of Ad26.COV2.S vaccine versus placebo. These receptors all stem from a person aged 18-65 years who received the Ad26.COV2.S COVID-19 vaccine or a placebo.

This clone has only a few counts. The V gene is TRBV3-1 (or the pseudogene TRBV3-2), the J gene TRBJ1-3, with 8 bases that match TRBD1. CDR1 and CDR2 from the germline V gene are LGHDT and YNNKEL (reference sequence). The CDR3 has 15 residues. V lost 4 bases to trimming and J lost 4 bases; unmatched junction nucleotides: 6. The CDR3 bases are TGTGCCAGCAGCCGGACAGGGCTAGGAGGAAACACCATATATTTT. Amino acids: CASSRTGLGGNTIYF.

The CDR3 here is CASSEVAGIYNEQFF. The DNA of the CDR3 is TGTGCCAGCAGCGAGGTAGCGGGGATATACAATGAGCAGTTCTTC. This chain joins TRBV9 and TRBJ2-1, with 8 nucleotides matching TRBD2. After removal of 3 bases from V and 4 bases from J, the junction contained 6 bases not matched to a gene. This CDR3 has 15 residues. Germline lookup yields CDR1 SGDLS and CDR2 YYNGEE.

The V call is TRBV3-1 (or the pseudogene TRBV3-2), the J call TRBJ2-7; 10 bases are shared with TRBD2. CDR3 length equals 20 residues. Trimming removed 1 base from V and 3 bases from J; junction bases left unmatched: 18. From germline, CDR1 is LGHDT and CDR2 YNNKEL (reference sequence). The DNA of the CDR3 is TGTGCCAGCAGCCAAGGGAGGGGGAGAGGGTTGGCTAGCGGGAGCTACGAGCAGTACTTC. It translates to CASSQGRGRGLASGSYEQYF.

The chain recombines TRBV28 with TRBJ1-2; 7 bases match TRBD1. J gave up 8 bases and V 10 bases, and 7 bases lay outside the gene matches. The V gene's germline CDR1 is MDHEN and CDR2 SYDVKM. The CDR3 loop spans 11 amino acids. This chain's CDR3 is CANQGEGGYTF. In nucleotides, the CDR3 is TGTGCCAACCAGGGGGAGGGGGGCTACACCTTC.

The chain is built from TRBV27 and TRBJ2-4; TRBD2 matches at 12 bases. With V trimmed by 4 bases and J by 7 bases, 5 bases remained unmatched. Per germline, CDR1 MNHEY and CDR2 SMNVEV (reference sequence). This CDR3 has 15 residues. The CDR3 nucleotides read TGTGCCAGCAGTTCGAGACTAGCGGGAGCGAACATTCAGTACTTC. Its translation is CASSSRLAGANIQYF.

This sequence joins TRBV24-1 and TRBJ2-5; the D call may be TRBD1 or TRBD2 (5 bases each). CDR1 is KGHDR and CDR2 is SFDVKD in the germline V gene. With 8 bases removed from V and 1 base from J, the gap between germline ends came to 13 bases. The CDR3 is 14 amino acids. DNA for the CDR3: TGTGCCACCACGGGACGAAGATCCCAAGAGACCCAGTACTTC. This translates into CATTGRRSQETQYF.

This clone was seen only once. CDR3 nucleotides: TGTGCCAGCAGCTTAGGACAGAACTCCTACGAGCAGTACTTC. This sequence encodes CASSLGQNSYEQYF. J is TRBJ2-7 and V is TRBV11-2; maybe TRBD1 (5 bases). V was cut by 1 base and J by 0 bases, with 7 bases left in between. The CDR3 has 14 residues. Per germline, CDR1 SGHAT and CDR2 FQNNGV. The complete variable domain, with remaining parts taken from reference TRBV11-2 and TRBJ2-7, reads EAGVAQSPRYKIIEKRQSVAFWCNPISGHATLYWYQQILGQGPKLLIQFQNNGVVDDSQLPKDRFSAERLKGVDSTLKIQPAKLEDSAVYLCASSLGQNSYEQYFGPGTRLTVT.

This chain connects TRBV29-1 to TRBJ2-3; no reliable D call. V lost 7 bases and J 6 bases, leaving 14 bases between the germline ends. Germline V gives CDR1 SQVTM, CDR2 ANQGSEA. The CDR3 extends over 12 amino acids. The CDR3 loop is CSGAGYGDTQYF. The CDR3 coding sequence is TGCAGCGGTGCCGGGTACGGGGATACGCAGTATTTT.

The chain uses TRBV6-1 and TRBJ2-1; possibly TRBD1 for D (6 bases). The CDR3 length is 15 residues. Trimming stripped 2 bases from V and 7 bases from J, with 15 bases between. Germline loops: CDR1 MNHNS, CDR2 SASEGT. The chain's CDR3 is CASSESQGRFNEQFF. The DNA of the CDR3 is TGTGCCAGCAGTGAATCACAGGGTCGCTTTAATGAGCAGTTCTTC.

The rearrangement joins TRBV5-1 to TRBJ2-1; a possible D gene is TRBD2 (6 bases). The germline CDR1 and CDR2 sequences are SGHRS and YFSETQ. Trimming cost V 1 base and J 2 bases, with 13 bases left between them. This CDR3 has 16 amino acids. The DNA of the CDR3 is TGCGCCAGCAGCTTGCAGGGTAGCGGAACCTACAATGAGCAGTTCTTC. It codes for CASSLQGSGTYNEQFF. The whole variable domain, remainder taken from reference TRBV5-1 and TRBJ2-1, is KAGVTQTPRYLIKTRGQQVTLSCSPISGHRSVSWYQQTPGQGLQFLFEYFSETQRNKGNFPGRFSGRQFSNSRSEMNVSTLELGDSALYLCASSLQGSGTYNEQFFGPGTRLTVL.

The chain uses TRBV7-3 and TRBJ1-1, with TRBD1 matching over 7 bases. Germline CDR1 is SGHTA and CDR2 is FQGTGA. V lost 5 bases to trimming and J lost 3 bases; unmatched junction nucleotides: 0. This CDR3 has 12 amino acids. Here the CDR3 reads CASSQGDTEAFF. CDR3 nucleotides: TGTGCCAGCAGCCAGGGGGACACTGAAGCTTTCTTT.

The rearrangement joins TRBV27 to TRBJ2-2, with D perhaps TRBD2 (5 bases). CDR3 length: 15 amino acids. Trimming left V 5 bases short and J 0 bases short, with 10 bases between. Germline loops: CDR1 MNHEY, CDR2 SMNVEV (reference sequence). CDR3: CASSPGLANTGELFF. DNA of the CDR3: TGTGCCAGCAGTCCCGGACTGGCGAACACCGGGGAGCTGTTTTTT.

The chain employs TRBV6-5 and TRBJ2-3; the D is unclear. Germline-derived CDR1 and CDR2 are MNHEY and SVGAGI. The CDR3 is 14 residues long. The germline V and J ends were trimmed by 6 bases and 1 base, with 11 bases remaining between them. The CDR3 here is CASSTEGGTDTQYF. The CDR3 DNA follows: TGTGCCAGCAGCACGGAAGGCGGCACAGATACGCAGTATTTT.

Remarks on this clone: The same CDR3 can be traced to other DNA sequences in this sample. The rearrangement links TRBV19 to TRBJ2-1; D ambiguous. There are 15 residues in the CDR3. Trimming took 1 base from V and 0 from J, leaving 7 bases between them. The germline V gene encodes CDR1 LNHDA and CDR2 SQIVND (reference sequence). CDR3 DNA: TGTGCCAGTAGTATAGCCAGTGGCTCCTACAATGAGCAGTTCTTC. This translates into CASSIASGSYNEQFF.

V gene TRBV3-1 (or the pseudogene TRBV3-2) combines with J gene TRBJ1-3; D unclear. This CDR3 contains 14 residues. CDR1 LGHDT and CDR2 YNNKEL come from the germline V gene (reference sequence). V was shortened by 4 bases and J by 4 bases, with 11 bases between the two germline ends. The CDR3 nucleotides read TGTGCCAGCAGCCCTGGCGGAGGCGGAAACACCATATATTTT. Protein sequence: CASSPGGGGNTIYF.

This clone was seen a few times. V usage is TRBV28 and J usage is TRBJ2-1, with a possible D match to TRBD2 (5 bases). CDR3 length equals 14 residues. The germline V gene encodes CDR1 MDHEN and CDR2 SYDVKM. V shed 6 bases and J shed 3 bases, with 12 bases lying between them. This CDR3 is CASSRGSLYNEQFF. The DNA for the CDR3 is TGTGCCAGCAGCCGCGGGTCCCTCTACAATGAGCAGTTCTTC.

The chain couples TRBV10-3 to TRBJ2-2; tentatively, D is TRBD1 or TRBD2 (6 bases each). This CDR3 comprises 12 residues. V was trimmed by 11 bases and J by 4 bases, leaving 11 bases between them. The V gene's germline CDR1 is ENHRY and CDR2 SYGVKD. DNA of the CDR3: TGTGCCGGGGGGCCAAGCACCGGGGAGCTGTTTTTT. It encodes CAGGPSTGELFF.

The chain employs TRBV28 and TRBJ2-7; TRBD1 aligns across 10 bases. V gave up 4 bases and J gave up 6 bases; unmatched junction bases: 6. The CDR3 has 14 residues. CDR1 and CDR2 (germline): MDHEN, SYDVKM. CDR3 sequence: CASSSTGTGVEQYF. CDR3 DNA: TGTGCCAGCAGTTCAACCGGGACAGGGGTCGAGCAGTACTTC.

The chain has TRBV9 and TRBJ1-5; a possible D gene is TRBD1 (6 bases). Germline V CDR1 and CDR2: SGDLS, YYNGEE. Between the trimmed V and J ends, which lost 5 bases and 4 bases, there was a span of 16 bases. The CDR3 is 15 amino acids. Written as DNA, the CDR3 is TGTGCCAGCAGGACACAGGGACCACCTAATCAGCCCCAGCATTTT. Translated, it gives CASRTQGPPNQPQHF. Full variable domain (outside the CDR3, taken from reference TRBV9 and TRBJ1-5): DSGVTQTPKHLITATGQRVTLRCSPRSGDLSVYWYQQSLDQGLQFLIQYYNGEERAKGNILERFSAQQFPDLHSELNLSSLELGDSALYFCASRTQGPPNQPQHFGDGTRLSIL.

The CDR3 DNA follows: TGTGCCAGCAGTTATTCGGGACCTATGAACACTGAAGCTTTCTTT. Translation gives CASSYSGPMNTEAFF. The chain has TRBV6-5 and TRBJ1-1; perhaps TRBD1 as D (5 bases). CDR1 MNHEY and CDR2 SVGAGI come from the germline V gene. Trimming cost V 3 bases and J 0 bases, with 11 bases left between them. This CDR3 spans 15 amino acids.

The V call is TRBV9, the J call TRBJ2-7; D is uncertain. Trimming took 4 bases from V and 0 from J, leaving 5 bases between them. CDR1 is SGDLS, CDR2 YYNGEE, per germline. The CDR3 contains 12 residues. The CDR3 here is CASSRSSYEQYF. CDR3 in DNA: TGTGCCAGCAGCCGAAGCTCCTACGAGCAGTACTTC. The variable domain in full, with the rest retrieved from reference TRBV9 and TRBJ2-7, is DSGVTQTPKHLITATGQRVTLRCSPRSGDLSVYWYQQSLDQGLQFLIQYYNGEERAKGNILERFSAQQFPDLHSELNLSSLELGDSALYFCASSRSSYEQYFGPGTRLTVT.

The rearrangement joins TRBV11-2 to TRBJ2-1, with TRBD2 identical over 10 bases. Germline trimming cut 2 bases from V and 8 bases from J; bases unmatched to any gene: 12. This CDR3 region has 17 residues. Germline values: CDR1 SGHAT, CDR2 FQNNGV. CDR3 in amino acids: CASSLPSSGRAGYEQFF. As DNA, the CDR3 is TGTGCCAGCAGCTTACCATCCAGCGGGAGGGCCGGGTATGAGCAGTTCTTC.

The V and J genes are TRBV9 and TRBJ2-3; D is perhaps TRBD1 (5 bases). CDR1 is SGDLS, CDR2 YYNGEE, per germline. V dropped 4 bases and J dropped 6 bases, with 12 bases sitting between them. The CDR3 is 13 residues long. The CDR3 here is CASSPQGWDTQYF. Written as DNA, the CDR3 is TGTGCCAGCAGCCCCCAGGGTTGGGATACGCAGTATTTT.

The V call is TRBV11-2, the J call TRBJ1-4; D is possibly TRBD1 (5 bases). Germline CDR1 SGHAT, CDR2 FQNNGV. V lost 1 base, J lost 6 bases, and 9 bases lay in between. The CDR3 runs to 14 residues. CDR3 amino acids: CASSLALGDEKLFF. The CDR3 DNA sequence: TGTGCCAGCAGCTTAGCGTTGGGGGATGAAAAACTGTTTTTT.

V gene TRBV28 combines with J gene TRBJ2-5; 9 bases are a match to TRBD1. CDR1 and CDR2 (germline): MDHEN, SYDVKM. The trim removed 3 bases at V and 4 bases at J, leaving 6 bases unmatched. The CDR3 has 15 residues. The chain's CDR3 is CASSLGQGSRETQYF. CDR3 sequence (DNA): TGTGCCAGCAGTTTGGGACAGGGATCAAGAGAGACCCAGTACTTC.

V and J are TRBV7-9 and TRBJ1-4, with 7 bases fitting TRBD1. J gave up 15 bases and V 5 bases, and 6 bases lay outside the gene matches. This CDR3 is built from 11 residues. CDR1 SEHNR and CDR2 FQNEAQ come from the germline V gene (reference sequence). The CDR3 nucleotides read TGTGCCAGCAGCCCCGACAGGGTAATGTTTTTT. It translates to CASSPDRVMFF. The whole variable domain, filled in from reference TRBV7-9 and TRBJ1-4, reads DTGVSQNPRHKITKRGQNVTFRCDPISEHNRLYWYRQTLGQGPEFLTYFQNEAQLEKSRLLSDRFSAERPKGSFSTLEIQRTEQGDSAMYLCASSPDRVMFFGSGTQLSVL.

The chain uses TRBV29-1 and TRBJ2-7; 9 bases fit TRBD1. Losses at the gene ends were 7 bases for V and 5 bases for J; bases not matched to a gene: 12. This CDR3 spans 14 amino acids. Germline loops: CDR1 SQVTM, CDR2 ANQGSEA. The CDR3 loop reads CSAGERDRVHEQYF. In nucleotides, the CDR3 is TGCAGCGCTGGGGAGAGGGACAGGGTTCACGAGCAGTACTTC.

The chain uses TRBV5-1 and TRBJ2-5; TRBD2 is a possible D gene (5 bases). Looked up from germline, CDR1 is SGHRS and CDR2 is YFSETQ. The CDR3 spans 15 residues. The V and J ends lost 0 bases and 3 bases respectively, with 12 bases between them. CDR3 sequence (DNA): TGCGCCAGCAGCTTGGGACATTCAGCGGAAGAGACCCAGTACTTC. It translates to CASSLGHSAEETQYF.

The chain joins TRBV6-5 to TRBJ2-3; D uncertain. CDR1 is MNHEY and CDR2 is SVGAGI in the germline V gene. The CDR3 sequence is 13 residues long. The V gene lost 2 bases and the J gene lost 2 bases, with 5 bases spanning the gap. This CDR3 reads CASSYTYTDTQYF. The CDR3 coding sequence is TGTGCCAGCAGTTACACTTACACAGATACGCAGTATTTT.